The 19 T cell receptor beta chains given below trace back to one sample, sequenced in a study of CD4 T cells in relation to SARS-CoV-2 and coronaviruses. TCRdb's copy holds only in-frame clones and misses some; the assay was immunoSEQ multiplex PCR. The sample gives some 68,000 clones, approximately 93% of which show up once; approximately 0.25% is in the top ten. Unexposed donor CD4+ T cells date from about 2011-2019, before the COVID-19 pandemic. The specimen was naive CD4+ T cells from PBMCs. The subset denotes: naive CD4+ T cells isolated by negative enrichment. These receptors were collected from a human donor in good health.

V gene TRBV5-1 combines with J gene TRBJ2-5; D gene unclear. This CDR3 is built from 12 residues. V lost 0 bases and J 8 bases, leaving 8 bases between the germline ends. Germline loops: CDR1 SGHRS, CDR2 YFSETQ. The CDR3 protein is CASSLDSRTQYF. CDR3 sequence (DNA): TGCGCCAGCAGCTTGGATAGCCGAACCCAGTACTTC.

As DNA, the CDR3 is TGTGCCAGCAGGACTAGCGGGGGGTATTACGAGCAGTACTTC. It is translated as CASRTSGGYYEQYF. This chain connects TRBV10-3 to TRBJ2-7; 14 nucleotides line up with TRBD2. This CDR3 has 14 amino acids. V lost 10 bases to trimming and J lost 4 bases; unmatched junction nucleotides: 6. The V gene's germline CDR1 is ENHRY and CDR2 SYGVKD.

With respect to this clone: Other DNA variants within this sample encode the same CDR3. The chain links TRBV5-1 to TRBJ2-2; TRBD2 agrees at 7 bases. The V segment lost 0 bases and the J segment 1 base; nucleotides outside the gene matches: 0. Germline V CDR1 and CDR2: SGHRS, YFSETQ. This CDR3 region has 15 residues. Written as DNA, the CDR3 is TGCGCCAGCAGCTTGGCTAGCGGGAACACCGGGGAGCTGTTTTTT. Protein product: CASSLASGNTGELFF.

This chain connects TRBV11-2 to TRBJ2-3; D ambiguous. The length of the CDR3 is 14 residues. Between the trimmed V and J ends, which lost 1 base and 3 bases, there was a span of 8 bases. The germline gives CDR1 SGHAT, CDR2 FQNNGV. The DNA of the CDR3 is TGTGCCAGCAGCTTAGCCCCAGAAACAGATACGCAGTATTTT. Residues: CASSLAPETDTQYF.

This clone was seen just once. The CDR3 spells CASSTRQGGSTGYTF. For the CDR3, the DNA is TGTGCCAGCAGCACCCGACAGGGAGGTTCGACTGGCTACACCTTC. The chain has TRBV7-9 and TRBJ1-2; 7 bases match TRBD1. This CDR3 comprises 15 residues. V dropped 5 bases and J dropped 7; count of bases not matched to a gene: 13. CDR1 is SEHNR, CDR2 FQNEAQ, per germline (reference sequence).

The rearrangement links TRBV4-2 to TRBJ2-1, with 12 bases matching TRBD2. The CDR3 contains 16 residues. Germline V CDR1 and CDR2: LGHNA, YNFKEQ. Trimming cost V 1 base and J 10 bases; bases outside gene matches: 8. The CDR3 sequence: CASSQVASGGAGEQFF. The CDR3 nucleotides are TGTGCCAGCAGCCAAGTCGCTAGCGGGGGGGCGGGCGAGCAGTTCTTC.

The chain is built from TRBV25-1 and TRBJ1-6; D may be TRBD1 (6 bases). Per germline, CDR1 MGHDK and CDR2 SYGVNS. The CDR3 is 14 amino acids. Trimming removed 4 bases from V and 3 bases from J, with 7 bases in between. The CDR3: CASSVGGYNSPLHF. As DNA, the CDR3 is TGTGCCAGCAGTGTAGGGGGCTATAATTCACCCCTCCACTTT.

The chain combines TRBV7-2 with TRBJ2-3, with 9 bases identical to TRBD1. V lost 3 bases to trimming and J lost 5 bases; unmatched junction nucleotides: 6. The CDR3 consists of 15 residues. Looked up from germline, CDR1 is SGHTA and CDR2 is FQGNSA. The CDR3 region is CASSFGQGLIDTQYF. For the CDR3, the DNA is TGTGCCAGCAGCTTCGGACAGGGGCTCATAGATACGCAGTATTTT.

The count of this clone is one. The chain employs TRBV19 and TRBJ2-3; 7 positions match TRBD1. The CDR3 consists of 12 residues. Germline V lookup: CDR1 LNHDA, CDR2 SQIVND (reference sequence). V trimming: 4 bases; J trimming: 6 bases; junction bases outside the gene matches: 1. The CDR3 bases are TGTGCCAGTAGTACCAGGGGGGATACGCAGTATTTT. This encodes CASSTRGDTQYF.

This clone was observed a single time. The rearrangement joins TRBV3-1 (or the pseudogene TRBV3-2) to TRBJ1-2; the D gene is possibly TRBD1 (6 bases). With 4 bases removed from V and 0 bases from J, the gap between germline ends came to 15 bases. The CDR3 loop spans 16 amino acids. Germline values: CDR1 LGHDT, CDR2 YNNKEL (reference sequence). The CDR3 DNA sequence: TGTGCCAGCAGCCCTATCGCCGGGACAACTAACTATGGCTACACCTTC. Translation gives CASSPIAGTTNYGYTF.

V is TRBV4-3 and J is TRBJ2-5; TRBD2 matches at 10 bases. Germline V gene data show CDR1 as LGHNA and CDR2 as YSLEER. This CDR3 has 18 residues. V was clipped by 4 bases and J by 5 bases; unmatched bases: 16. CDR3 amino acids: CASSPGKSSGGMGETQYF. In DNA form, the CDR3 reads TGCGCCAGCAGCCCAGGGAAATCTAGCGGGGGAATGGGGGAGACCCAGTACTTC.

The chain recombines TRBV11-2 with TRBJ2-5; D is perhaps TRBD1 (6 bases). This CDR3 is built from 14 residues. CDR1 SGHAT and CDR2 FQNNGV come from the germline V gene. V was cut by 7 bases and J by 3 bases, with 15 bases left in between. This CDR3 is CASTPLGAKETQYF. The CDR3, as DNA: TGTGCCAGCACTCCTTTGGGGGCCAAAGAGACCCAGTACTTC.

V gene TRBV6-2 or TRBV6-3 combines with J gene TRBJ2-5, with 7 positions matching TRBD2. Germline values: CDR1 MNHEY, CDR2 SVGEGT. The CDR3 is 13 residues long. V was pared by 3 bases and J by 5 bases, with 3 bases of the junction left unmatched. CDR3 DNA sequence: TGTGCCAGCAGTTATGCGGGGGTCGAGACCCAGTACTTC. This codes for CASSYAGVETQYF.

This clone has more than one count but fewer than ten. This chain connects TRBV6-1 to TRBJ2-1; TRBD2 is a possible D gene (6 bases). The CDR3 runs 14 residues. Germline assignment: CDR1 MNHNS and CDR2 SASEGT. Trimming removed 2 bases from V and 3 bases from J, with 8 bases in between. CDR3 sequence (DNA): TGTGCCAGCAGTGAACGCGGGGACTACAATGAGCAGTTCTTC. It specifies CASSERGDYNEQFF.

Only one count was recorded for this clone. The chain carries TRBV18 and TRBJ2-7, with TRBD1 as a possible D gene (5 bases). Between the trimmed V and J ends, which lost 1 base and 3 bases, there was a span of 7 bases. CDR3 length: 13 amino acids. Germline loops: CDR1 KGHSH, CDR2 LQKENI. Written as DNA, the CDR3 is TGTGCCAGCTCACCACAGACAGACTACGAGCAGTACTTC. Its translation is CASSPQTDYEQYF.

This clone appeared a single time. The J gene is TRBJ2-5, the V gene TRBV5-6; TRBD2 aligns across 8 bases. This CDR3 region has 15 residues. V shed 7 bases and J 5 bases; nucleotides not matched to a gene: 13. Looked up from germline, CDR1 is SGHDT and CDR2 is YYEEEE. The CDR3 is CASLEGGGNRETQYF. The CDR3, as DNA: TGTGCCAGCTTAGAGGGCGGGGGGAACAGGGAGACCCAGTACTTC.

The chain combines TRBV11-2 with TRBJ1-4; 7 bases align to TRBD1. CDR3 size: 15 residues. The V segment lost 7 bases and the J segment 5 bases; nucleotides outside the gene matches: 10. The germline V gene encodes CDR1 SGHAT and CDR2 FQNNGV. The CDR3 DNA sequence: TGTGCCAGCAACCCAGGACAGGTTCGGAATGAAAAACTGTTTTTT. As protein: CASNPGQVRNEKLFF.

The V and J genes are TRBV24-1 and TRBJ1-2; no clear D. V lost 6 bases and J 1 base, leaving 5 bases between the germline ends. The CDR3 is 12 amino acids. Germline-derived CDR1 and CDR2 are KGHDR and SFDVKD. CDR3 protein: CATSSLNYGYTF. CDR3 in DNA: TGTGCCACCAGTAGCCTTAACTATGGCTACACCTTC.

For the CDR3, the DNA is TGCGCCAGCAGCCACGGGACTAGCGGGGGCCACCTGGATACGCAGTATTTT. This translates into CASSHGTSGGHLDTQYF. The chain combines TRBV5-1 with TRBJ2-3; 14 bases line up with TRBD2. With V trimmed by 4 bases and J by 6 bases, 10 bases remained unmatched. Germline loops: CDR1 SGHRS, CDR2 YFSETQ. CDR3 length: 17 residues.